This T cell receptor beta chain was retrieved from a study of molecular identifiers for immune sequencing clone quantification. Study context: Five aliquots were made in replicates from the RNA of about 20,000 or 100,000 naive CD8 cells, and four were sequenced. Findings and caveats of the study: Effector cells had over 98% of their molecules in clones above 20 RNA copies, while naive cells had under 1%.

As to this clonotype: Antigen specificity is unknown. A junction end diverges from the germline sequence, so it may reflect a read error.

CD8+CD4-CCR7+CD45RA+ cells were sorted as naive CD8 T cells. This CDR3 spans 14 amino acids. The V gene's germline CDR1 is MNHEY and CDR2 SVGEGT. TCRdb re-analysed the PCR reads in MiXCR, keeping a single row per CDR3 protein. The sample has tens of thousands of distinct CDR3 sequences, about 23% seen once. This sequence joins TRBV6-2 or TRBV6-3 and TRBJ2-1, with TRBD2 matching over 10 bases. This TCR was sampled from a human donor in good health. Some libraries in this study had Jurkat cell RNA spiked in. The sample was naive CD8+ T cells from blood, with Jurkat cell RNA spiked in. Subset given: FACS-sorted CD8+CD4-CCR7+CD45RA+ naive T cells. In DNA, the CDR3 is TGTGCCGGCAGCAATAGCGGGAGGTCCAATGAGCAGTTCTTC. Translation: CAGSNSGRSNEQFF.